The TCR beta chain described here comes from a study of cytomegalovirus exposure and HLA in healthy donors. Study-wide results and caveats: Later, an analysis showed that TCR beta chains associated with HLA were more clonally expanded than others that were equally common. A later analysis linked a missense variant in DCLRE1C to the trimming of TCR beta V and J genes. TCR sequences were mostly rare, though some public TCRs occurred in many donors.

The PCR was carried out with 60 Vbeta primers and 13 Jbeta primers. Sequenced by immunoSEQ multiplex PCR; TCRdb stores in-frame clones only, minus some. The repertoire holds roughly 110,000 clones, with roughly 70% as singletons. This CDR3 is 11 amino acids long. Concerning this clone: Its specificity is unknown.

The specimen sequenced was PBMCs. This clonotype was sampled from a man in his late teens or twenties in good health and CMV-seropositive. This rearrangement joins TRBV12-2 to TRBJ1-5; the DNA was not compared with TRBD1, the D call given in the table. TRBV12-2 is labeled a pseudogene. CDR3 nucleotides: TGTGCAAGTCGATGGCTCCAGCCCCAGCATTTT. Encoded protein: CASRWLQPQHF.